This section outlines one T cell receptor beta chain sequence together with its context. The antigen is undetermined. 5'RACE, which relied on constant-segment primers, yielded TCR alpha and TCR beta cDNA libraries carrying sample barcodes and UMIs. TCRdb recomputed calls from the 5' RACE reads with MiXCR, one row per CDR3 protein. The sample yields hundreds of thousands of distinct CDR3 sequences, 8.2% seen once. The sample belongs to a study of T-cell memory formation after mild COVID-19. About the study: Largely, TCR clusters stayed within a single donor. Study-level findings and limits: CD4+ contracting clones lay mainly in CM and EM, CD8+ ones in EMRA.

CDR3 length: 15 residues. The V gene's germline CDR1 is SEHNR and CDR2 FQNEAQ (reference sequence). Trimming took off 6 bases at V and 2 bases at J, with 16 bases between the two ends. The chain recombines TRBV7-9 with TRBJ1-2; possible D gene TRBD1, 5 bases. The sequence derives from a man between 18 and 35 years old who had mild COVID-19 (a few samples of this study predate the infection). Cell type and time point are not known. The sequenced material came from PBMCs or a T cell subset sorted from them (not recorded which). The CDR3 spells CASSPGGDKNYGYTF. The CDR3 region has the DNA TGTGCCAGCAGTCCCGGGGGGGATAAGAACTATGGCTACACCTTC.